These T cell receptor beta chains were read from a single sample in a study of a mutant IDH1 vaccine in newly diagnosed glioma. This table comes from immunoSEQ multiplex PCR, and its TCRdb copy is limited to in-frame clones, with some not included. The table records 65,000 to 85,000 clones, around 84% of them present only once. These receptors have no identified antigens. The specimen was PBMCs, collected from a glioma patient whose treatment included an IDH1 peptide vaccine. The receptors originated from a man under 40 with glioma. CDR3s include the opening cysteine and the closing phenylalanine or tryptophan. A D gene is named only where the DNA matches it firmly. Clone size is stated in some rows and not others, as once, few, many or a class when expanded.

j_call | v_call | clone_size | d_call | cdr3_nt | cdr3_aa
TRBJ1-5 | TRBV6-1 | . | . | TGTGCCAGCAGTGAATCGGTTGGACAGCCCCAGCATTTT | CASSESVGQPQHF
TRBJ2-1 | TRBV7-9 | . | . | TGTGCCAGCAGCTCTTGGGACGGCATCCATGAGCAGTTCTTC | CASSSWDGIHEQFF
TRBJ1-5 | TRBV7-6 | . | . | TGTGCCAGCAGCCCCAACTCAGGGGCGCAACAGCCCCAGCATTTT | CASSPNSGAQQPQHF
TRBJ2-1 | TRBV28 | . | TRBD1 | TGTGCCAGCAGTCCCCGGGACAGGCTCCGCAATGAGCAGTTCTTC | CASSPRDRLRNEQFF
TRBJ2-3 | TRBV5-1 | . | TRBD2 | TGCGCCAGCAGCTTGGGTCTTGGCGGGGGGCATACAGATACGCAGTATTTT | CASSLGLGGGHTDTQYF
TRBJ2-2 | TRBV5-5 | . | . | TGTGCCAGCAGCTTGGGAGTGGGCACCGGGGAGCTGTTTTTT | CASSLGVGTGELFF
TRBJ2-5 | TRBV5-8 | . | TRBD2 | TGTGCCAGCAGCCTATTGACTAGCAAGATATTTTACGGAGAGACCCAGTACTTC | CASSLLTSKIFYGETQYF
TRBJ2-3 | TRBV27 | . | . | TGTGCCAGCAGTCCGCCCAGGGAAACAGATACGCAGTATTTT | CASSPPRETDTQYF
TRBJ1-3 | TRBV6-1 | once | . | TGTGCCAGCAGTGAATACCCGGCAGTCGGCTCTGGAAACACCATATATTTT | CASSEYPAVGSGNTIYF
TRBJ1-4 | TRBV5-3 | . | . | TGTGCCAGAAGAAGGGACACCGCAACTAATGAAAAACTGTTTTTT | CARRRDTATNEKLFF
TRBJ2-7 | TRBV29-1 | . | . | TGCAGCGTTGAGGCCGGGTACGAGCAGTACTTC | CSVEAGYEQYF
TRBJ1-6 | TRBV5-5 | once | . | TGTGCCAGCAGCCTCAGTGTCAGGGTCCCCCTGAGCTCCTATAATTCACCCCTCCACTTT | CASSLSVRVPLSSYNSPLHF
TRBJ2-3 | TRBV4-1 | . | . | TGCGCCAGCAGCCCCAGGAAGGGCCCTCTTAGAACAGATACGCAGTATTTT | CASSPRKGPLRTDTQYF
TRBJ1-2 | TRBV29-1 | large | . | TGCAGCGTCCTCTGGGGGATGCGTGGCTACACCTTC | CSVLWGMRGYTF
TRBJ2-3 | TRBV5-5 | . | TRBD2 | TGTGCCAGCAGCCAGAGGGGCGGGGGGGCCTCTAGCACAGATACGCAGTATTTT | CASSQRGGGASSTDTQYF
TRBJ1-3 | TRBV6-6 | few | . | TGTGCCAGCAGCCCCCAGGGCAATGGAAACACCATATATTTT | CASSPQGNGNTIYF
TRBJ2-3 | TRBV7-6 | . | . | TGTGCCAGCAGCTTATTCACAGGCAGGGATAGCACAGATACGCAGTATTTT | CASSLFTGRDSTDTQYF
TRBJ1-3 | TRBV4-1 | . | . | TGCGCCAGCAGCCCACCAAGGGGACGGTGGCTGAACTCTGGAAACACCATATATTTT | CASSPPRGRWLNSGNTIYF
TRBJ2-7 | TRBV2 | . | TRBD2 | TGTGCCAGCAGTGAAGCGCTTGCTAGCGGGAGGGCCTACGAGCAGTACTTC | CASSEALASGRAYEQYF
TRBJ2-7 | TRBV4-3 | . | TRBD2 | TGCGCCAGCAGCCAAGGGTCTAGCGGGCCCTACGAGCAGTACTTC | CASSQGSSGPYEQYF
TRBJ2-7 | TRBV30 | . | . | TGTGCCTGGAGTGTTGGAGGGGGTTACGAGCAGTACTTC | CAWSVGGGYEQYF
TRBJ1-4 | TRBV29-1 | . | TRBD1 | TGCAGCGTGCGATCACAGGGGGCGCATGAAAAACTGTTTTTT | CSVRSQGAHEKLFF
TRBJ2-5 | TRBV30 | . | . | TGTGCCTGGAGTGTAAGGACGCGAGAGACCCAGTACTTC | CAWSVRTRETQYF
TRBJ1-1 | TRBV18 | . | TRBD1 | TGTGCCAGCTCACGGACAGGGGACGGATCTGAAGCTTTCTTT | CASSRTGDGSEAFF
TRBJ1-2 | TRBV29-1 | . | . | TGCAGCGTTGAAGGGGGGAACCAGTATGGCTACACCTTC | CSVEGGNQYGYTF
TRBJ2-3 | TRBV29-1 | . | TRBD2 | TGCAGCGTTAAATCGACTAGCGGGGGCACAGATACGCAGTATTTT | CSVKSTSGGTDTQYF
TRBJ2-7 | TRBV7-2 | . | . | TGTGCCAGCAGCTTAGCCACCATATCCTCCTACGAGCAGTACTTC | CASSLATISSYEQYF
TRBJ2-1 | TRBV2 | . | TRBD2 | TGTGCCACCTTTGCCAGCGGGGGGCGGTACAATGAGCAGTTCTTC | CATFASGGRYNEQFF